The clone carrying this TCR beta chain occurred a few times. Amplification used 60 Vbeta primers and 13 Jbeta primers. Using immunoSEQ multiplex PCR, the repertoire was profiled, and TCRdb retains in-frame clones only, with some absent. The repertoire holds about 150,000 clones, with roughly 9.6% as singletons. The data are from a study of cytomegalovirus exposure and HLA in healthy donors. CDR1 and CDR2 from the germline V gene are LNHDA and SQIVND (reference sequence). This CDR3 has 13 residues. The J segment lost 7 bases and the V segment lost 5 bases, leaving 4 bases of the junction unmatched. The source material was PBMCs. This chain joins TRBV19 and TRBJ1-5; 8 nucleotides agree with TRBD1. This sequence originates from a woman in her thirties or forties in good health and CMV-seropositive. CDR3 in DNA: TGTGCCAGTAGTCAGGGGGCTGAACAGCCCCAGCATTTT. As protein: CASSQGAEQPQHF.